Reported below is one T cell receptor (beta chain). Its matching antigen is unknown. This specimen comes from a study of OX40 agonist ivuxolimab in advanced cancers. Findings of the study overall: Among the nonresponders, some also had low normalized T-cell clonal expansion. At 0.1 to 3.0 mg/kg, clonal expansion of CD4+ and CD8+ blood T cells had occurred by week 6. Expanded clones were, on average, more numerous in CD8+ T cells than in CD4+.

Measured with immunoSEQ multiplex PCR; TCRdb has only the in-frame clones, and not every one. The repertoire has approximately 77,000 clones, about 90% of them found once; the top ten carry 1.5% to 2%. Germline-derived CDR1 and CDR2 are KGHSY and FQNENV. Trimming shortened V by 3 bases and J by 5 bases, and 13 bases separated the two germline ends. This CDR3 has 14 amino acids. The J gene is TRBJ2-5, the V gene TRBV16, with D maybe TRBD2 (5 bases). This specimen consisted of CD4+ or CD8+ T cells sorted from blood, obtained in a trial of the OX40 agonist ivuxolimab. This receptor was taken from an adult with an advanced solid tumor such as melanoma, head and neck, liver or kidney cancer. The CDR3 nucleotides read TGTGCCAGCAGCCAGATAGCGACCCGCGAGACCCAGTACTTC. Translating it yields CASSQIATRETQYF.